This passage covers 24 T cell receptor beta chains from one sample sequenced in a study of graft-versus-host responses after intestinal transplantation. Clones were sequenced by immunoSEQ multiplex PCR, and TCRdb holds only the in-frame ones, with some missing. The data hold about 88,000 clones, with about 90% observed a single time. Their specific antigens are unknown. Sequences were derived from unstimulated CD4+ T cells sorted from spleen or lymph node cells, sampled before intestinal transplant. The receptor set was obtained from a human donor who received an intestinal transplant.

The V call is TRBV5-6, the J call TRBJ2-1, with unresolved D. This CDR3 spans 15 amino acids. The V gene lost 0 bases and the J gene lost 0 bases, with 7 bases spanning the gap. Germline-derived CDR1 and CDR2 are SGHDT and YYEEEE. CDR3 sequence: CASSLVGSSYNEQFF. The CDR3 DNA sequence: TGTGCCAGCAGCTTGGTTGGCAGCTCCTACAATGAGCAGTTCTTC.

The chain uses TRBV7-2 and TRBJ2-1; 10 nucleotides align to TRBD2. The V and J ends lost 5 bases and 8 bases, in that order; junction bases with no gene match: 21. There are 19 residues in the CDR3. Germline CDR1 reads SGHTA; CDR2 reads FQGNSA. The CDR3 nucleotides are TGTGCCAGCAGCCGAGGGGTGTTTCTGTCTAGCGGGGGTTCCGATGAGCAGTTCTTC. It specifies CASSRGVFLSSGGSDEQFF.

The chain uses TRBV6-5 and TRBJ1-3; D is unclear. Germline loops: CDR1 MNHEY, CDR2 SVGAGI. Deletions cut 2 bases from V and 0 bases from J, with 11 bases between. CDR3 length: 16 amino acids. Here the CDR3 DNA reads TGTGCCAGCAGTTACGGCAGGTTCCCCTCTGGAAACACCATATATTTT. This sequence encodes CASSYGRFPSGNTIYF.

V is TRBV18 and J is TRBJ1-5, with TRBD1 matching 10 bases. V shed 3 bases, J shed 5 bases, and the junction held 4 bases outside the gene matches. The length of the CDR3 is 15 residues. Per germline, CDR1 KGHSH and CDR2 LQKENI. The CDR3 region has the DNA TGTGCCAGCTCACCTGGACAGGGGGGGCATCAGCCCCAGCATTTT. As protein: CASSPGQGGHQPQHF.

This chain connects TRBV5-8 to TRBJ1-6; TRBD1 matches at 8 bases. CDR3 length equals 14 residues. Germline CDR1 and CDR2: SGHTS and YDEGEE. After removal of 4 bases from V and 7 bases from J, the junction contained 4 bases not matched to a gene. CDR3 sequence (DNA): TGTGCCAGCAGCCCGGGACAGGCCAATTCACCCCTCCACTTT. It is translated as CASSPGQANSPLHF.

V gene TRBV6-5 combines with J gene TRBJ2-7; D unresolved. The CDR3 extends over 12 amino acids. The ends were cut back, 6 bases at V and 0 bases at J, with 6 bases in the middle. CDR1 and CDR2 from the germline V gene are MNHEY and SVGAGI. The CDR3 sequence is CASRSSSYEQYF. DNA of the CDR3: TGTGCCAGCAGGTCGTCCTCCTACGAGCAGTACTTC.

This sequence joins TRBV2 and TRBJ2-1; possible D gene TRBD2, 6 bases. The CDR3 is 16 amino acids. CDR1 is SNHLY, CDR2 FYNNEI, per germline. V lost 6 bases and J lost 0, with 15 bases in between. CDR3 loop: CASSSTGESSYNEQFF. Written as DNA, the CDR3 is TGTGCCAGCAGCTCCACGGGGGAGAGCTCCTACAATGAGCAGTTCTTC.

This clone was seen once. The rearrangement joins TRBV6-4 to TRBJ1-6; D unresolved. The CDR3 has 14 amino acids. V dropped 9 bases and J dropped 8 bases, with 17 bases sitting between them. Germline CDR1 MRHNA, CDR2 SNTAGT. This chain's CDR3 is CASSRAARDSPLHF. CDR3 coding DNA: TGTGCCAGTTCCCGGGCAGCGCGGGATTCACCCCTCCACTTT.

The CDR3, as DNA: TGCGCCAGCAGCCCAGACAGGGATCGCGAAAAACTGTTTTTT. Amino acids: CASSPDRDREKLFF. The gene calls are TRBV4-1 and TRBJ1-4, with 7 bases identical to TRBD1. There are 14 residues in the CDR3. CDR1 and CDR2 (germline): MGHRA, YSYEKL. V shed 4 bases, J shed 8 bases, and the junction held 7 bases outside the gene matches.

The rearrangement uses TRBV19 and TRBJ1-5; 8 bases are shared with TRBD1. V lost 4 bases, J lost 1 base, and 12 bases stayed unmatched. CDR3 length: 18 residues. From germline, CDR1 is LNHDA and CDR2 SQIVND (reference sequence). CDR3: CASSTPLQGAKSNQPQHF. The DNA for the CDR3 is TGTGCCAGTAGTACGCCACTCCAGGGGGCTAAGAGCAATCAGCCCCAGCATTTT.

The chain uses TRBV4-1 and TRBJ2-1; 11 bases match TRBD2. Germline lookup yields CDR1 MGHRA and CDR2 YSYEKL. The V and J ends lost 7 bases and 3 bases, in that order; junction bases with no gene match: 8. CDR3 length: 16 amino acids. CDR3 coding DNA: TGCGCCAGCACCAACACACTAGCGGGAGACTACAATGAGCAGTTCTTC. Amino acids: CASTNTLAGDYNEQFF.

The chain is built from TRBV5-8 and TRBJ1-1, with 9 bases identical to TRBD1. Germline V gene sequence: CDR1 SGHTS, CDR2 YDEGEE. The trim removed 3 bases at V and 2 bases at J, leaving 8 bases unmatched. The CDR3 sequence is 16 residues long. In nucleotides, the CDR3 is TGTGCCAGCAGCTCAAAGAACAGGGGGCCTAACACTGAAGCTTTCTTT. Amino acids: CASSSKNRGPNTEAFF. Complete variable domain (other parts from reference TRBV5-8 and TRBJ1-1): EAGVTQSPTHLIKTRGQQATLRCSPISGHTSVYWYQQALGLGLQFLLWYDEGEERNRGNFPPRFSGRQFPNYSSELNVNALELEDSALYLCASSSKNRGPNTEAFFGQGTRLTVV.

The CDR3 loop reads CASSPGQGYDYGYTF. CDR3 sequence (DNA): TGTGCCAGCTCACCGGGACAGGGGTACGACTATGGCTACACCTTC. The rearrangement uses TRBV18 and TRBJ1-2; 10 positions agree with TRBD1. Germline V gene sequence: CDR1 KGHSH, CDR2 LQKENI. The CDR3 is made up of 15 amino acids. The V gene end was trimmed by 3 bases and the J gene end by 3 bases; junction bases not matched to a gene: 4.

CDR3 nucleotides: TGCGCCAGCAGCTTCACCGGAGAAGGTCAGCCCCAGCATTTT. Translated, it gives CASSFTGEGQPQHF. The chain joins TRBV5-1 to TRBJ1-5; no firm D call. The CDR3 totals 14 residues. Trimming left V 2 bases short and J 6 bases short, with 12 bases between. Germline values: CDR1 SGHRS, CDR2 YFSETQ.

The chain carries TRBV5-1 and TRBJ1-2; no clear D. The CDR3 length is 12 residues. The V and J ends lost 3 bases and 8 bases respectively, with 11 bases between them. CDR1 is SGHRS and CDR2 is YFSETQ in the germline V gene. This CDR3 reads CASSYGGTGYTF. Here the CDR3 DNA reads TGCGCCAGCAGCTACGGAGGTACGGGCTACACCTTC.

The chain uses TRBV7-3 and TRBJ2-1, with 15 bases fitting TRBD2. Losses at the gene ends were 2 bases for V and 0 bases for J; bases not matched to a gene: 8. Germline V gives CDR1 SGHTA, CDR2 FQGTGA. This CDR3 is 20 amino acids long. In nucleotides, the CDR3 is TGTGCCAGCAGCTTAGACCCGGGACTAGCGGGGGGAAGCTCCTACAATGAGCAGTTCTTC. It codes for CASSLDPGLAGGSSYNEQFF.

This chain links TRBV7-3 with TRBJ2-3; tentative D call: TRBD2 (6 bases). The ends were cut back, 0 bases at V and 2 bases at J, with 12 bases in the middle. The CDR3 has 16 amino acids. Germline CDR1 and CDR2: SGHTA and FQGTGA. In nucleotides, the CDR3 is TGTGCCAGCAGCTTAACGGGGGGTGGAACCACAGATACGCAGTATTTT. This translates into CASSLTGGGTTDTQYF.

This clone was counted a single time. The chain links TRBV7-8 to TRBJ1-2; D is perhaps TRBD1 (6 bases). The CDR3 runs 14 residues. Germline assignment: CDR1 SGHVS and CDR2 FQNEAQ. The V gene lost 3 bases and the J gene lost 3 bases, with 11 bases spanning the gap. In nucleotides, the CDR3 is TGTGCCAGCAGCTTTTGGGGGGGGCACTATGGCTACACCTTC. This encodes CASSFWGGHYGYTF.

The chain joins TRBV7-9 to TRBJ2-1, with TRBD2 as a possible D gene (5 bases). The length of the CDR3 is 12 residues. Trimming removed 5 bases from V and 5 bases from J, with 7 bases in between. Germline V gives CDR1 SEHNR, CDR2 FQNEAQ (reference sequence). CDR3 bases: TGTGCCAGCAGCCCGCGGGACAATGAGCAGTTCTTC. Translating gives CASSPRDNEQFF.

V and J are TRBV5-6 and TRBJ2-3; TRBD1 matches 10 bases. Per the germline V gene, CDR1 is SGHDT and CDR2 is YYEEEE. Trimming at V came to 4 bases and at J to 3 bases, leaving 2 bases not matched to a gene. The CDR3 sequence is 14 residues long. CDR3 region: CASSGTGATDTQYF. CDR3 coding DNA: TGTGCCAGCAGCGGGACAGGGGCAACAGATACGCAGTATTTT.

This chain connects TRBV5-1 to TRBJ2-7, with D possibly matching TRBD1 (6 bases). From germline, CDR1 is SGHRS and CDR2 YFSETQ. The ends were cut back, 0 bases at V and 2 bases at J, with 12 bases in the middle. The CDR3 is 15 amino acids. The CDR3 spells CASSLDQGSTYEQYF. The CDR3 DNA reads as TGCGCCAGCAGCTTGGATCAGGGGTCTACCTACGAGCAGTACTTC.

This rearrangement joins TRBV5-5 to TRBJ1-5; possible D gene TRBD1, 5 bases. CDR3 length: 15 amino acids. CDR1 and CDR2 (germline): SGHKS, YYEKEE (reference sequence). V was shortened by 1 base and J by 6 bases, with 14 bases between the two germline ends. The CDR3 is CASSLIPEGSQPQHF. Here the CDR3 DNA reads TGTGCCAGCAGCTTGATCCCGGAGGGGAGTCAGCCCCAGCATTTT. Based on the CDR3 plus reference TRBV5-5 and TRBJ1-5, the full variable domain is DAGVTQSPTHLIKTRGQQVTLRCSPISGHKSVSWYQQVLGQGPQFIFQYYEKEERGRGNFPDRFSARQFPNYSSELNVNALLLGDSALYLCASSLIPEGSQPQHFGDGTRLSIL.

V usage is TRBV27 and J usage is TRBJ1-2; the match to TRBD1 covers 7 bases. From germline, CDR1 is MNHEY and CDR2 SMNVEV (reference sequence). Trimming at V came to 5 bases and at J to 7 bases, leaving 10 bases not matched to a gene. This CDR3 contains 14 residues. The DNA of the CDR3 is TGTGCCAGCAGTACGGGACAGTGGCAGGGTGGCTACACCTTC. It yields the protein CASSTGQWQGGYTF.

This clone was detected only a few times. The chain couples TRBV4-1 to TRBJ2-2, with a tentative D call TRBD2 (6 bases). The CDR3 has 14 amino acids. The germline gives CDR1 MGHRA, CDR2 YSYEKL. The V gene lost 1 base and the J gene lost 6 bases, with 9 bases spanning the gap. In DNA form, the CDR3 reads TGCGCCAGCAGCCAAGTCGGAGGGCCCGGGGAGCTGTTTTTT. This encodes CASSQVGGPGELFF.